Included here is one TCR beta chain sequence, with context. The target antigen is unknown. Trimming took 3 bases from V and 0 from J, leaving 10 bases between them. The CDR3 is made up of 14 amino acids. Looked up from germline, CDR1 is SQVTM and CDR2 is ANQGSEA. This entry is derived from a study of PD-1 blockade in classical Hodgkin lymphoma. The overall study: Patients in the cohort were put on intravenous nivolumab, 3 mg/kg every 2 weeks.

Using immunoSEQ multiplex PCR, the repertoire was profiled, and TCRdb retains in-frame clones only, with some absent. The repertoire holds about 97,000 clones, with 75% to 90% as singletons. Every patient relapsed after autologous stem cell transplantation, and brentuximab vedotin exposure varied. Points from the study as a whole: Differences between repertoires have undefined causes, possibly disease activity or prior therapy.

The TCR originated in a human donor with classical Hodgkin lymphoma. The rearrangement uses TRBV29-1 and TRBJ2-3; a possible D gene is TRBD2 (6 bases). The starting material was peripheral blood mononuclear cells (PBMCs), obtained at baseline. CDR3 residues: CSVEGGSSTDTQYF. CDR3 nucleotide sequence: TGCAGCGTTGAGGGGGGATCTAGCACAGATACGCAGTATTTT.